This T cell receptor beta chain derives from a study of T cell repertoires in cytomegalovirus infection. Study information: Public TCR beta signatures marked donors with CMV infection and the matching HLA.

There are a few counts of this clonotype. The antigen is undetermined. Study conclusions and caveats: The response measured ex vivo was dominated by TCR beta clonotypes (HLA-C-restricted and CMV-specific).

TCRdb re-derived calls from the reads in MiXCR, one entry per CDR3 protein. The repertoire holds some 300,000 distinct CDR3 sequences, with around 9.1% as singletons. V was trimmed by 8 bases and J by 7 bases, leaving 14 bases between them. The CDR3 is 12 residues long. Looked up from germline, CDR1 is MDHEN and CDR2 is SYDVKM. The sequenced sample was PBMCs. This clonotype was sampled from a human donor in good health (CMV status not recorded). Some clones in this sample may be carry-over from other donors' samples. The J gene is TRBJ1-2, the V gene TRBV28, with D unresolved. The CDR3 nucleotides read TGTGCCAGCCTCGATGGGAGGTTTGGCTACACCTTC. Its protein product is CASLDGRFGYTF.